The sequence of this T cell receptor (beta chain) was determined in a study of blood T cells in healthy people across ages. This clonotype was seen only once. Sample-barcoded 5' priming and a J-beta primer mix drove a second PCR of roughly 6 to 12 cycles. TCRdb re-derived calls from the 5' RACE reads in MiXCR, one entry per CDR3 protein. Altogether about 1.6 million distinct CDR3 sequences are present, around 35% being singletons, with the ten largest covering roughly 12%. This TCR was recovered from a woman in her twenties or thirties in good health. The sample taken for sequencing was blood.

For the CDR3, the DNA is TGTGCCAGCAGTACCCCGACAGGGACCTATGGCTACACCTTC. This translates into CASSTPTGTYGYTF. The chain couples TRBV6-1 to TRBJ1-2; 7 bases fit TRBD1. The V gene end was trimmed by 5 bases and the J gene end by 4 bases; junction bases not matched to a gene: 7. Germline V lookup: CDR1 MNHNS, CDR2 SASEGT. The CDR3 runs 14 residues.